These T cell receptor beta chains were read from a single sample in a study of T cell responses to AZD1222 COVID-19 vaccine. Assay used: immunoSEQ multiplex PCR; TCRdb lists only in-frame clones, some missing. The sample consists of 90,000 to 150,000 clones, 70% to 90% of them appearing once. The sequencing here drew on peripheral blood, taken on day 0 of AZD1222 vaccination. These receptors were taken from an adult in good health. The CDR3 runs from the conserved cysteine through the conserved F or W. Each record gives: V gene, J gene, D gene, clone size, CDR3 protein, CDR3 DNA. D genes are given only for firm matches. Rows may omit the clone size; those that give it use once, few, many or a size class.

v_call: TRBV7-2
j_call: TRBJ2-7
d_call: -
clone_size: once
cdr3_aa: CASSLEAGLSYEQYF
cdr3_nt: TGTGCCAGCAGCTTAGAGGCAGGACTCTCCTACGAGCAGTACTTC

v_call: TRBV28
j_call: TRBJ2-7
d_call: TRBD1
clone_size: -
cdr3_aa: CASSSTRTGGDEQYF
cdr3_nt: TGTGCCAGCAGTTCAACGAGGACAGGAGGAGACGAGCAGTACTTC

v_call: TRBV5-1
j_call: TRBJ2-2
d_call: -
clone_size: -
cdr3_aa: CASSSPPRGMGATGELFF
cdr3_nt: TGCGCCAGCAGCTCCCCCCCCCGTGGGATGGGGGCCACCGGGGAGCTGTTTTTT

v_call: TRBV6-5
j_call: TRBJ2-7
d_call: -
clone_size: -
cdr3_aa: CASSYSRSYEQYF
cdr3_nt: TGTGCCAGCAGTTACTCTCGCTCCTACGAGCAGTACTTC

v_call: TRBV18
j_call: TRBJ2-1
d_call: -
clone_size: few
cdr3_aa: CASSGGGNEQFF
cdr3_nt: TGTGCCAGCTCTGGGGGTGGTAATGAGCAGTTCTTC

v_call: TRBV4-1
j_call: TRBJ1-4
d_call: -
clone_size: -
cdr3_aa: CASSQDRPGEKLFF
cdr3_nt: TGCGCCAGCAGCCAAGATCGGCCTGGTGAAAAACTGTTTTTT

v_call: TRBV7-8
j_call: TRBJ2-5
d_call: -
clone_size: -
cdr3_aa: CASSLGRDITLTQYF
cdr3_nt: TGTGCCAGCAGCTTAGGCCGGGACATAACCCTGACCCAGTACTTC

v_call: TRBV27
j_call: TRBJ2-5
d_call: TRBD1
clone_size: few
cdr3_aa: CASSRQGSETQYF
cdr3_nt: TGTGCCAGCAGTAGACAGGGCTCGGAGACCCAGTACTTC

v_call: TRBV2
j_call: TRBJ1-5
d_call: -
clone_size: -
cdr3_aa: CASSRDFLGNQPQHF
cdr3_nt: TGTGCCAGCAGTAGGGACTTTTTGGGCAATCAGCCCCAGCATTTT

v_call: TRBV2
j_call: TRBJ2-5
d_call: TRBD1
clone_size: -
cdr3_aa: CASSEDRGYRETQYF
cdr3_nt: TGTGCCAGCAGTGAAGACAGGGGGTACAGGGAGACCCAGTACTTC

v_call: TRBV11-1
j_call: TRBJ2-3
d_call: -
clone_size: -
cdr3_aa: CASSSYSPDTQYF
cdr3_nt: TGTGCCAGCAGCTCCTACTCACCAGATACGCAGTATTTT

v_call: TRBV12-3/TRBV12-4
j_call: TRBJ2-7
d_call: -
clone_size: -
cdr3_aa: CASSRTSYEQYF
cdr3_nt: TGTGCCAGCAGTCGGACGAGTTACGAGCAGTACTTC

v_call: TRBV18
j_call: TRBJ2-2
d_call: -
clone_size: -
cdr3_aa: CASSPDSNTGELFF
cdr3_nt: TGTGCCAGCTCACCCGACAGCAACACCGGGGAGCTGTTTTTT

v_call: TRBV12-3/TRBV12-4
j_call: TRBJ2-7
d_call: -
clone_size: -
cdr3_aa: CASRRDSPDGQYF
cdr3_nt: TGTGCCAGCAGGCGGGACAGCCCTGACGGGCAGTACTTC

v_call: TRBV19
j_call: TRBJ2-1
d_call: -
clone_size: -
cdr3_aa: CASSIDSGFNEQFF
cdr3_nt: TGTGCCAGTAGTATAGATTCCGGGTTCAATGAGCAGTTCTTC

v_call: TRBV4-2
j_call: TRBJ1-2
d_call: TRBD1
clone_size: -
cdr3_aa: CASSQEGQGAINGYTF
cdr3_nt: TGTGCCAGCAGCCAAGAGGGACAGGGGGCTATTAATGGCTACACCTTC

v_call: TRBV19
j_call: TRBJ2-3
d_call: -
clone_size: -
cdr3_aa: CASSIEGRGPDTQYF
cdr3_nt: TGTGCCAGTAGTATAGAAGGGCGGGGTCCAGATACGCAGTATTTT

v_call: TRBV5-1
j_call: TRBJ2-3
d_call: -
clone_size: once
cdr3_aa: CASSGLVTDTQYF
cdr3_nt: TGCGCCAGCAGCGGCCTAGTCACAGATACGCAGTATTTT

v_call: TRBV6-5
j_call: TRBJ1-1
d_call: -
clone_size: -
cdr3_aa: CASSRRGRTFF
cdr3_nt: TGTGCCAGCAGCCGCCGTGGGAGAACTTTCTTT

v_call: TRBV10-3
j_call: TRBJ1-4
d_call: -
clone_size: -
cdr3_aa: CAINPGPPNEKLFF
cdr3_nt: TGTGCCATCAATCCTGGGCCCCCGAATGAAAAACTGTTTTTT

v_call: TRBV5-1
j_call: TRBJ2-2
d_call: TRBD1
clone_size: -
cdr3_aa: CASSRGTGRLPGELFF
cdr3_nt: TGCGCCAGCAGCAGAGGGACAGGGCGACTTCCGGGGGAGCTGTTTTTT

v_call: TRBV28
j_call: TRBJ2-1
d_call: TRBD1
clone_size: -
cdr3_aa: CASSLRGQGLYNEQFF
cdr3_nt: TGTGCCAGCAGTTTAAGGGGACAGGGCCTATACAATGAGCAGTTCTTC

v_call: TRBV5-5
j_call: TRBJ2-1
d_call: TRBD2
clone_size: -
cdr3_aa: CASRLSTSGGRGEQFF
cdr3_nt: TGTGCCAGCAGATTAAGTACTAGCGGGGGTAGGGGTGAGCAGTTCTTC

v_call: TRBV29-1
j_call: TRBJ1-3
d_call: -
clone_size: -
cdr3_aa: CSVEQGFSGNTIYF
cdr3_nt: TGCAGCGTTGAGCAGGGCTTCTCTGGAAACACCATATATTTT